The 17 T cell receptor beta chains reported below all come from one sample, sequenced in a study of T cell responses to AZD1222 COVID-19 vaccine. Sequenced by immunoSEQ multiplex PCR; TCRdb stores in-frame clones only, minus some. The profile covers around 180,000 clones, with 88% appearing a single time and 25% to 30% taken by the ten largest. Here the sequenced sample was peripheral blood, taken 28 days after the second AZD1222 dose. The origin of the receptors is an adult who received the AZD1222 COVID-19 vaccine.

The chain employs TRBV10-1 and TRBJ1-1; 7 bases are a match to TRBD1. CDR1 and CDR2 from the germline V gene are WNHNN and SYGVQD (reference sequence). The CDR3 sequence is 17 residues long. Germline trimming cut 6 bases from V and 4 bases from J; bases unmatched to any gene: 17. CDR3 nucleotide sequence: TGCGCCAGCAGCTTATCGCCCGGGCAGGGGGGTATCACTGAAGCTTTCTTT. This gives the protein CASSLSPGQGGITEAFF.

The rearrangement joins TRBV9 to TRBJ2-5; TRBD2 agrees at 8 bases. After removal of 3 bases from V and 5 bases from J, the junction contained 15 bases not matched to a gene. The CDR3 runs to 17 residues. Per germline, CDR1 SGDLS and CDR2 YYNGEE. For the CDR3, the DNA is TGTGCCAGCAGCGCGCCGCCCCACACCGGGAGGGAGGAGACCCAGTACTTC. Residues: CASSAPPHTGREETQYF.

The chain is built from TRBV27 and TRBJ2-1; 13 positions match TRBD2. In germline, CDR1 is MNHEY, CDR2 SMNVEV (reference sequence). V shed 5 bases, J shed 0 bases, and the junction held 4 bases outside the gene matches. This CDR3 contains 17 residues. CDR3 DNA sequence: TGTGCCAGCAGTACCAGGACTAGCGGGAGCTCCTACAATGAGCAGTTCTTC. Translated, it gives CASSTRTSGSSYNEQFF.

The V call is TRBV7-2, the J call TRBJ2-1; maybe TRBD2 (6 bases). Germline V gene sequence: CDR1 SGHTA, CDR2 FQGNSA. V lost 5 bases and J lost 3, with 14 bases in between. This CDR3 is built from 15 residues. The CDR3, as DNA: TGTGCCAGCAGCCGGCCGGGTAGCGGCTACAATGAGCAGTTCTTC. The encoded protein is CASSRPGSGYNEQFF.

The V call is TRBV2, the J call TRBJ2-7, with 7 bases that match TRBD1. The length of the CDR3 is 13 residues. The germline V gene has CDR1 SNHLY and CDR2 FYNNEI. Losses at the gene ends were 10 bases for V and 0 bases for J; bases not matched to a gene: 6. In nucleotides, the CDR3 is TGTGCCATTACAGGGGTGGACTCCTACGAGCAGTACTTC. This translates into CAITGVDSYEQYF. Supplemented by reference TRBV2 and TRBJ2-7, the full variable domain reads EPEVTQTPSHQVTQMGQEVILRCVPISNHLYFYWYRQILGQKVEFLVSFYNNEISEKSEIFDDQFSVERPDGSNFTLKIRSTKLEDSAMYFCAITGVDSYEQYFGPGTRLTVT.

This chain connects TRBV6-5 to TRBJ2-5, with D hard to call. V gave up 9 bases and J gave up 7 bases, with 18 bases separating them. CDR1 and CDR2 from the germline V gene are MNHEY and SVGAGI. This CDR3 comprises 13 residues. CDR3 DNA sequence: TGTGCCAGTTACCCGGACCCCAAGGGGACCCAGTACTTC. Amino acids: CASYPDPKGTQYF.

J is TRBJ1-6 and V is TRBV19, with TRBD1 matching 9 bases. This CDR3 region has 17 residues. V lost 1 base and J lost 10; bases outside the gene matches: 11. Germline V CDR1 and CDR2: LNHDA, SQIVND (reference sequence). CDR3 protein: CASSIGHTGGAGSPLHF. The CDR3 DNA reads TGTGCCAGTAGTATAGGCCACACAGGGGGCGCGGGATCACCCCTCCACTTT.

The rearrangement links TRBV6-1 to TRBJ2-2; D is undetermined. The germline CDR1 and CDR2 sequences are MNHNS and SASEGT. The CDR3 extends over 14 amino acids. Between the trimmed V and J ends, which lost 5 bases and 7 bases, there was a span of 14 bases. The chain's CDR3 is CASSPRTTGGELFF. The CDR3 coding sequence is TGTGCCAGCAGTCCTCGTACTACCGGCGGGGAGCTGTTTTTT.

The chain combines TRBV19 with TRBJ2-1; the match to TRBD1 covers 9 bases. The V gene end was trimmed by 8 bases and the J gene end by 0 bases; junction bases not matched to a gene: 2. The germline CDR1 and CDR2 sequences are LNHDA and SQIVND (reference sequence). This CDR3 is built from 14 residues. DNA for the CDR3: TGTGCCAGTCTGGACAGGGGCTCCTACAATGAGCAGTTCTTC. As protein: CASLDRGSYNEQFF.

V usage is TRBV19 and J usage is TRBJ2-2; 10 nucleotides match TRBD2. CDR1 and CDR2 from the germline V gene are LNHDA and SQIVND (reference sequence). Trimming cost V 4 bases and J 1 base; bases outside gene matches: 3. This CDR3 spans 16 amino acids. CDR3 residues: CASSSGLAVNTGELFF. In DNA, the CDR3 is TGTGCCAGTAGTAGTGGACTAGCGGTGAACACCGGGGAGCTGTTTTTT.

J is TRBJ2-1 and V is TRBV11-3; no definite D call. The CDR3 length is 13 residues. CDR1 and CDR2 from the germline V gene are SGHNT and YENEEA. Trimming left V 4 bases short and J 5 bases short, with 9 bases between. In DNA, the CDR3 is TGTGCCAGCAGCTCCATCCTCGACAATGAGCAGTTCTTC. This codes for CASSSILDNEQFF. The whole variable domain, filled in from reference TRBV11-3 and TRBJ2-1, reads EAGVVQSPRYKIIEKKQPVAFWCNPISGHNTLYWYLQNLGQGPELLIRYENEEAVDDSQLPKDRFSAERLKGVDSTLKIQPAELGDSAVYLCASSSILDNEQFFGPGTRLTVL.

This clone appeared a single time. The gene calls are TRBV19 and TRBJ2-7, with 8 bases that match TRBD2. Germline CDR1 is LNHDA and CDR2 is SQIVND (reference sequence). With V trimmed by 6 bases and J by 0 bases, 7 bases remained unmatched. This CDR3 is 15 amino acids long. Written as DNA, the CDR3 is TGTGCCAGTAGCCCAACTAGCGGTGACTCCTACGAGCAGTACTTC. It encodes CASSPTSGDSYEQYF.

The CDR3 bases are TGCAGCGTCCCCGGGACTAGCTCCTACAATGAGCAGTTCTTC. This sequence encodes CSVPGTSSYNEQFF. The chain uses TRBV29-1 and TRBJ2-1; 8 bases match TRBD2. V lost 6 bases, J lost 0 bases, and 4 bases stayed unmatched. The CDR3 is 14 residues long. Germline CDR1 reads SQVTM; CDR2 reads ANQGSEA.

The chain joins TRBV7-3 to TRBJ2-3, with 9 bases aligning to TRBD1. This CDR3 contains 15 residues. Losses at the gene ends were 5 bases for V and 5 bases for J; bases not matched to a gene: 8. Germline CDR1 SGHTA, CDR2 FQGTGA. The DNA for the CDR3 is TGTGCCAGCAGCCCGGGACAGGGCATGGTAGATACGCAGTATTTT. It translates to CASSPGQGMVDTQYF.

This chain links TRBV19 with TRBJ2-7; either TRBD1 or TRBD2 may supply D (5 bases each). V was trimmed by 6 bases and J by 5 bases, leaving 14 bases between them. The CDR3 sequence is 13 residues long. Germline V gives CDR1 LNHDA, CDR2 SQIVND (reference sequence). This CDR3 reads CASRKRDVDEQYF. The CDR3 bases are TGTGCCAGTAGGAAAAGGGACGTAGACGAGCAGTACTTC.

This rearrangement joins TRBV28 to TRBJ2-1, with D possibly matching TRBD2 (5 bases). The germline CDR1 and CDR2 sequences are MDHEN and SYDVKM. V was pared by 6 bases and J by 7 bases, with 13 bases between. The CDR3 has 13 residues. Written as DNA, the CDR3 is TGTGCCAGCAGGAAAGCGGACGGGAATGAGCAGTTCTTC. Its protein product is CASRKADGNEQFF.

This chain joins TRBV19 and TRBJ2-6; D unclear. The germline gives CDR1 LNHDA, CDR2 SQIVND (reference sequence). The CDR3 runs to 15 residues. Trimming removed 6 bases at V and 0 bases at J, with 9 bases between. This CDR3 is CASRAIFSGANVLTF. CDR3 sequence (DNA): TGTGCCAGTAGGGCTATCTTCTCTGGGGCCAACGTCCTGACTTTC. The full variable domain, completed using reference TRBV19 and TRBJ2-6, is DGGITQSPKYLFRKEGQNVTLSCEQNLNHDAMYWYRQDPGQGLRLIYYSQIVNDFQKGDIAEGYSVSREKKESFPLTVTSAQKNPTAFYLCASRAIFSGANVLTFGAGSRLTVL.